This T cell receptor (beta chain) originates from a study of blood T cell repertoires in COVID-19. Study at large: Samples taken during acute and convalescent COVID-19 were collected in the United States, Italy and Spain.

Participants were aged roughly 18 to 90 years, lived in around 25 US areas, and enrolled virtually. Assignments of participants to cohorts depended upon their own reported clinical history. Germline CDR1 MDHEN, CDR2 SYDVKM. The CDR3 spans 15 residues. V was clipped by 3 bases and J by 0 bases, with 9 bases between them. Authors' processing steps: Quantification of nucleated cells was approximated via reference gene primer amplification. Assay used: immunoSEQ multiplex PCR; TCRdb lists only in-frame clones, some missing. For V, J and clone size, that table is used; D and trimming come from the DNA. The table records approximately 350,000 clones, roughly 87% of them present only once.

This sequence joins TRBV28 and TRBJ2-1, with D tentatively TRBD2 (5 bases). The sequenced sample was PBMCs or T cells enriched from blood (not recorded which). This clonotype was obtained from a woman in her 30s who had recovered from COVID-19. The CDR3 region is CASSFLGSSYNEQFF. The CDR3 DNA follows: TGTGCCAGCAGTTTTTTGGGGAGCTCCTACAATGAGCAGTTCTTC.